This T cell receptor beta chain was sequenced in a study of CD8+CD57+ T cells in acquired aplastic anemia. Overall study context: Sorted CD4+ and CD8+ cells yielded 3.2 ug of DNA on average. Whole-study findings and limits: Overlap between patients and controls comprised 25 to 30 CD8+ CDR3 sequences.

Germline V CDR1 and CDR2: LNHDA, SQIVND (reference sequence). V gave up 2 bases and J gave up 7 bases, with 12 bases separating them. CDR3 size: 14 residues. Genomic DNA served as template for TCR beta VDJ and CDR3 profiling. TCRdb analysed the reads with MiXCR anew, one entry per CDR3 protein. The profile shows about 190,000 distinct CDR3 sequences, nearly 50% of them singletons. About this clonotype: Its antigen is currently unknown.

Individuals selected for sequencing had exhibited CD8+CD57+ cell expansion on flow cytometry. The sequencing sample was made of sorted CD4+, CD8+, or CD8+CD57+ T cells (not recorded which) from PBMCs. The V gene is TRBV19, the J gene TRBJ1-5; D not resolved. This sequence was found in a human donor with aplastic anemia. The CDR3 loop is CASSITSRSQPQHF. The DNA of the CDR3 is TGTGCCAGTAGTATAACCTCCCGGTCGCAGCCCCAGCATTTT.